The TCR beta chain described here comes from a study of blood T cell repertoires in COVID-19. Overall study: Donors in the United States, Italy and Spain gave samples during acute or convalescent COVID-19. The analysed material was cDNA or gDNA that came from T cells, B-cell-depleted T cells, or PBMCs.

The CDR3 contains 15 residues. Per the germline V gene, CDR1 is SGHRS and CDR2 is YFSETQ. V lost 0 bases, J lost 3 bases, and 11 bases lay in between. Original data processing: Estimation of nucleated cell counts relied on the amplification of reference gene primers. Using immunoSEQ multiplex PCR, the repertoire was profiled, and TCRdb retains in-frame clones only, with some absent. The V and J calls and clone size were taken over from that table, and D and trimming were inferred from the DNA. The sample shows about 140,000 clones, 84% of them seen only once. The sequence was obtained from a human donor in a cohort sampled during active COVID-19. The chain combines TRBV5-1 with TRBJ2-3; tentative D call: TRBD1 (5 bases). The sequenced sample consisted of peripheral blood. DNA for the CDR3: TGCGCCAGCAGCTTGGAGGCAGGGTGGACAGATACGCAGTATTTT. The encoded protein is CASSLEAGWTDTQYF. The whole variable domain, filled in from reference TRBV5-1 and TRBJ2-3, reads KAGVTQTPRYLIKTRGQQVTLSCSPISGHRSVSWYQQTPGQGLQFLFEYFSETQRNKGNFPGRFSGRQFSNSRSEMNVSTLELGDSALYLCASSLEAGWTDTQYFGPGTRLTVL.